This T cell receptor beta chain came from a study of T cells in narcolepsy. The wider study: Enrolled donors included narcolepsy type 1 or type 2 patients and healthy controls.

Using immunoSEQ multiplex PCR, the repertoire was profiled, and TCRdb retains in-frame clones only, with some absent. The sample lists around 35,000 clones, 80% occurring once. CDR1 is SEHNR, CDR2 FQNEAQ, per germline (reference sequence). The CDR3 loop spans 14 amino acids. V was pared by 1 base and J by 5 bases, with 9 bases between. The sequenced material came from memory (CD45RA-) CD4+ T cells from blood. V usage is TRBV7-9 and J usage is TRBJ2-1; D might be TRBD1 (6 bases). This sequence was found in a human donor in good health. CDR3 nucleotide sequence: TGTGCCAGCAGCTTAGTGGGACAACACAATGAGCAGTTCTTC. Its protein product is CASSLVGQHNEQFF.